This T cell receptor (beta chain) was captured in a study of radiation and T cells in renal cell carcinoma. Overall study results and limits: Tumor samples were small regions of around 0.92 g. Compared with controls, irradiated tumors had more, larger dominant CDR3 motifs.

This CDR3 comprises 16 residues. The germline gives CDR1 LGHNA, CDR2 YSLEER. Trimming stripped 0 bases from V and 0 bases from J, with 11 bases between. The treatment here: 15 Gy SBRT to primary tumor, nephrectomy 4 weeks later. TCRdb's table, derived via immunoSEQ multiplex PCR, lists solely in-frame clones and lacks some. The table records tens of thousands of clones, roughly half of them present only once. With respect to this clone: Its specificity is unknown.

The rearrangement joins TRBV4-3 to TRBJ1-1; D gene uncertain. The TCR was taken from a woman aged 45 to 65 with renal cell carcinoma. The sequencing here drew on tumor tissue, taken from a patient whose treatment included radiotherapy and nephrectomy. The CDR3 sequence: CASSQDRTLLNTEAFF. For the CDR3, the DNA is TGCGCCAGCAGCCAAGACCGGACGCTTCTGAACACTGAAGCTTTCTTT.